This T cell receptor beta chain came from a study of blood T cell repertoires in COVID-19. This clone was detected once. The CDR3 contains 12 residues. Germline V gene data show CDR1 as LGHDT and CDR2 as YNNKEL (reference sequence). V was trimmed by 6 bases and J by 9 bases, leaving 12 bases between them. Method: immunoSEQ multiplex PCR; TCRdb's copy keeps in-frame clones and lacks some. The table records around 60,000 clones, 88% of them present only once. This chain uses TRBV3-1 (or the pseudogene TRBV3-2) with TRBJ2-1, with D possibly being TRBD2 (6 bases). The sequenced sample consisted of peripheral blood. The sequence was obtained from a man in his forties or fifties with active COVID-19. The CDR3 nucleotides are TGTGCCAGCAGACAACGTAGCGGTGAGCAGTTCTTC. This sequence encodes CASRQRSGEQFF.